The sequence of this TCR beta chain was determined in a study of T cells in Graves' hyperthyroidism and ophthalmopathy. The definition of stable Graves' hyperthyroidism was no ophthalmopathy progression within 18 months. The hyperthyroidism patients had all been newly diagnosed, and their disease duration was under 2 months. Their ages ranged from 18 to 65 years. Trimming cost V 2 bases and J 5 bases, with 15 bases left between them. Germline lookup yields CDR1 SGHTA and CDR2 FQGTGA. The CDR3 consists of 15 residues. RNA transcripts provided the source from which TCR beta CDR3 regions were amplified. TCR CDR3 regions were first amplified by RT-PCR with HTBI primers. TCRdb redid the calling of the multiplex PCR reads with MiXCR, one entry per CDR3 protein. The repertoire holds a few hundred thousand distinct CDR3 sequences, with roughly 50% as singletons. Broader study findings: The model identified upcoming ophthalmopathy a median approximately six months ahead of onset. Blood also contained most expanded thyroid clonotypes above 0.001.

As regards this clonotype: What it binds is unknown.

The chain couples TRBV7-3 to TRBJ1-1; no firm D call. The sequenced sample was peripheral blood or thyroid tissue (not recorded which). The sequence derives from a young woman with Graves' hyperthyroidism. CDR3 sequence (DNA): TGTGCCAGCAGCTTAGGACTAGCCCAGAGTACTGAAGCTTTCTTT. Translating gives CASSLGLAQSTEAFF.